This is a list of T cell receptor beta chains from one sample in a study of lymphopenia after photon versus proton radiotherapy. Using immunoSEQ multiplex PCR, the repertoire was profiled, and TCRdb retains in-frame clones only, with some absent. Of 42,000 or so clones listed, under 85% are singletons. The sample consisted of peripheral blood, taken from a patient treated with proton-based radiotherapy. These receptors were obtained from a woman aged 70-85 years with pancreatic cancer. Both conserved end residues are trimmed from each CDR3. The order of the fields is V gene, clone size, J gene, CDR3 protein. Clone size is given for some rows only: seen once, a few or many times, or a class if the clone is expanded.

v_call: TRBV4-3
clone_size: -
j_call: TRBJ2-7
cdr3_aa: ASSQGATSGQSYEQY

v_call: TRBV6-6
clone_size: -
j_call: TRBJ1-5
cdr3_aa: ASSNGGSVQPQH

v_call: TRBV6-6
clone_size: once
j_call: TRBJ2-7
cdr3_aa: ASSYRQGAGEQY

v_call: TRBV7-2
clone_size: -
j_call: TRBJ2-3
cdr3_aa: ASSTPLVGTDTQY

v_call: TRBV7-3
clone_size: -
j_call: TRBJ2-5
cdr3_aa: ASSPSGQETQY

v_call: TRBV5-3
clone_size: -
j_call: TRBJ2-6
cdr3_aa: ARSHSGAKCSGANVLT

v_call: TRBV27
clone_size: -
j_call: TRBJ1-2
cdr3_aa: ASSKNDPQGTYGYT

v_call: TRBV10-3
clone_size: -
j_call: TRBJ2-7
cdr3_aa: AISGDGYEQY

v_call: TRBV4-2
clone_size: -
j_call: TRBJ2-1
cdr3_aa: ASSQDFSEGYNEQF

v_call: TRBV7-2
clone_size: -
j_call: TRBJ1-1
cdr3_aa: ASSLGSQNTEAF

v_call: TRBV6-4
clone_size: -
j_call: TRBJ1-6
cdr3_aa: ASSALSSQNSPLH

v_call: TRBV7-8
clone_size: -
j_call: TRBJ2-2
cdr3_aa: ASSLMGTPSRELF

v_call: TRBV28
clone_size: -
j_call: TRBJ2-5
cdr3_aa: ASSSPEAGYGTQY